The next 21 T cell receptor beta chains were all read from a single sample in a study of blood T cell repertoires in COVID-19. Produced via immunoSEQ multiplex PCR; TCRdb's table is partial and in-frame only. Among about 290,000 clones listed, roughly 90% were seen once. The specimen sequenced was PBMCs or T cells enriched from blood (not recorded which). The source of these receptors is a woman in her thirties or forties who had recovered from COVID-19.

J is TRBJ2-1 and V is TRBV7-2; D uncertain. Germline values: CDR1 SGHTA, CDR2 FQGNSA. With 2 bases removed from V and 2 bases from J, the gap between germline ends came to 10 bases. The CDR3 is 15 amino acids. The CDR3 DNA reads TGTGCCAGCAGCTTAATCGGAGTTACCTACAATGAGCAGTTCTTC. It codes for CASSLIGVTYNEQFF.

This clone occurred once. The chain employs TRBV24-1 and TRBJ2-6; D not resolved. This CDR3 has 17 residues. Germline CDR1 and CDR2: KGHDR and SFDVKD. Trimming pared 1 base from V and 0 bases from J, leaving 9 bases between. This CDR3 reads CATSDLLHSSGANVLTF. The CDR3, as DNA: TGTGCCACCAGTGATTTATTGCACAGCTCTGGGGCCAACGTCCTGACTTTC.

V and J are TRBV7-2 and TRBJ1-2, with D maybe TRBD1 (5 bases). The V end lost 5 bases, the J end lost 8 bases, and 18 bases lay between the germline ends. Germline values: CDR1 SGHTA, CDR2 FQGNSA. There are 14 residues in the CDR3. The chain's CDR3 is CASSPEWGVLGYTF. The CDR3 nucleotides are TGTGCCAGCAGCCCCGAATGGGGGGTTCTGGGCTACACCTTC.

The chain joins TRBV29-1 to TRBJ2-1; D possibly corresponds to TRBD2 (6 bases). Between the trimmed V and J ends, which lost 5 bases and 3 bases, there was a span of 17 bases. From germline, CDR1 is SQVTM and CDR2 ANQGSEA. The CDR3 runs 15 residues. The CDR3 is CSVSGRGAFYNEQFF. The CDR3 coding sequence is TGCAGCGTTAGCGGGCGAGGTGCTTTCTACAATGAGCAGTTCTTC.

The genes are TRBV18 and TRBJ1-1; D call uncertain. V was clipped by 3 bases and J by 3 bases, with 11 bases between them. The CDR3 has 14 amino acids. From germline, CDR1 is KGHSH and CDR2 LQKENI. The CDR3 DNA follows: TGTGCCAGCTCACCCTCCCTTAGCGACACTGAAGCTTTCTTT. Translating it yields CASSPSLSDTEAFF.

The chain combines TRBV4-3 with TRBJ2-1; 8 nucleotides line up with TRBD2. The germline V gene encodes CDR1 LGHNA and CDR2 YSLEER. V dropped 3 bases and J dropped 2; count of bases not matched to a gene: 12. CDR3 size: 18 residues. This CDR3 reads CASSQDALSGSPYNEQFF. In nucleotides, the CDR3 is TGCGCCAGCAGCCAGGATGCTCTCAGCGGGAGCCCCTACAATGAGCAGTTCTTC.

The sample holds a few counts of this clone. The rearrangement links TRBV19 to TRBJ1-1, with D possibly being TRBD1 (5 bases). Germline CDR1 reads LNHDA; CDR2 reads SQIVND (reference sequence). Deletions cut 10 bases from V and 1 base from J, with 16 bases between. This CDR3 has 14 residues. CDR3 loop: CATRATAKNTEAFF. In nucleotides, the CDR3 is TGTGCCACCAGGGCGACAGCCAAGAACACTGAAGCTTTCTTT. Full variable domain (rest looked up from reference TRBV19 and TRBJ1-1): DGGITQSPKYLFRKEGQNVTLSCEQNLNHDAMYWYRQDPGQGLRLIYYSQIVNDFQKGDIAEGYSVSREKKESFPLTVTSAQKNPTAFYLCATRATAKNTEAFFGQGTRLTVV.

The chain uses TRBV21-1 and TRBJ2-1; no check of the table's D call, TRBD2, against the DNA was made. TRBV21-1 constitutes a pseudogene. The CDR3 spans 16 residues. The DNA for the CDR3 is TGCGCTCCTCGGGTCACTAGCGGGAGAGACTACAATGAGCAGTTCTTC. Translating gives CAPRVTSGRDYNEQFF.

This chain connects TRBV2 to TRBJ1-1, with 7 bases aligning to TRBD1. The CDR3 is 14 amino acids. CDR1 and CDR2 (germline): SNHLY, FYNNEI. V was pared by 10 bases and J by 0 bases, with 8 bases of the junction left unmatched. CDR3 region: CAIQFTGVNTEAFF. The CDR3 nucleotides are TGTGCCATCCAGTTTACAGGGGTGAACACTGAAGCTTTCTTT.

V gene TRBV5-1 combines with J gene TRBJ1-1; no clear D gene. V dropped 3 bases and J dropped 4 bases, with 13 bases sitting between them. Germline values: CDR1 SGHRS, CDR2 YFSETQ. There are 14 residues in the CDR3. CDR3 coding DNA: TGCGCCAGCAGCTCGACCACTTGGAGCACTGAAGCTTTCTTT. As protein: CASSSTTWSTEAFF.

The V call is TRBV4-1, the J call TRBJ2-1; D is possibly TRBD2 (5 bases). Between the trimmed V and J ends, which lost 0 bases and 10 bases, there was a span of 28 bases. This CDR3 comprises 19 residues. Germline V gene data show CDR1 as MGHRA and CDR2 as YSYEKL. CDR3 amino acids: CASSQEVRRRIRPSGEQFF. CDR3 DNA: TGCGCCAGCAGCCAAGAAGTTCGGAGGAGGATTCGCCCATCTGGGGAGCAGTTCTTC.

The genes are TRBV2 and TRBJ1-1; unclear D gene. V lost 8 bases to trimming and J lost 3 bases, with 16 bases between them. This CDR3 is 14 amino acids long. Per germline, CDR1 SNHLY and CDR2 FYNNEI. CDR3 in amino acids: CASHYLVEYTEAFF. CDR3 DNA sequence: TGTGCCAGCCACTATTTAGTCGAATACACTGAAGCTTTCTTT.

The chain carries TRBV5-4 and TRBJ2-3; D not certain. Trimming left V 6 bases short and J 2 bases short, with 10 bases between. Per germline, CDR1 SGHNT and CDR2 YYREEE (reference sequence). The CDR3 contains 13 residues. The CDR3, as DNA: TGTGCCAGCACCCACTTAAACACAGATACGCAGTATTTT. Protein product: CASTHLNTDTQYF.

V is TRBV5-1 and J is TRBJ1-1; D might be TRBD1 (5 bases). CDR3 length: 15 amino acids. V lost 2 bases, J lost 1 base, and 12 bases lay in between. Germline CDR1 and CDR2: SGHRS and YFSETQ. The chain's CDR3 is CASSFTGLGNTEAFF. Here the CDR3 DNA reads TGCGCCAGCAGCTTCACAGGCCTAGGGAACACTGAAGCTTTCTTT.

The CDR3 sequence: CASSKNRGSGNTIYF. The DNA for the CDR3 is TGTGCCAGCAGTAAAAACAGGGGCTCTGGAAACACCATATATTTT. The chain recombines TRBV6-5 with TRBJ1-3, with TRBD1 matching over 7 bases. Germline V lookup: CDR1 MNHEY, CDR2 SVGAGI. The V segment lost 5 bases and the J segment 0 bases; nucleotides outside the gene matches: 4. The CDR3 is 15 residues long.

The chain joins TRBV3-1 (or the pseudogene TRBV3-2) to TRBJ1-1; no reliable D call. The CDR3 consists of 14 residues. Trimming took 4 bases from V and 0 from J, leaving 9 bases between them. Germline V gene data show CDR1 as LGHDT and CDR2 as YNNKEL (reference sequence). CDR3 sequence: CASSLSGMNTEAFF. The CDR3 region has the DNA TGTGCCAGCAGCCTGTCAGGAATGAACACTGAAGCTTTCTTT.

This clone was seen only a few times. This CDR3 reads CASSAAGGNEKLFF. The DNA of the CDR3 is TGTGCCAGCAGTGCGGCGGGCGGTAATGAAAAACTGTTTTTT. The J gene is TRBJ1-4, the V gene TRBV28; D remains ambiguous. CDR1 and CDR2 from the germline V gene are MDHEN and SYDVKM. This CDR3 is 14 amino acids long. V was clipped by 5 bases and J by 4 bases, with 11 bases between them.

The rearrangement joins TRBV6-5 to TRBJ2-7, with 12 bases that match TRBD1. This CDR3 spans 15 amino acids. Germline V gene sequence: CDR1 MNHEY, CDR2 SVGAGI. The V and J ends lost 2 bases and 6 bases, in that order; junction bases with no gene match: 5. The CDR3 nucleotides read TGTGCCAGCAGTTACGGTGGGACAGGGGGCTCCGAGCAGTACTTC. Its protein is CASSYGGTGGSEQYF.

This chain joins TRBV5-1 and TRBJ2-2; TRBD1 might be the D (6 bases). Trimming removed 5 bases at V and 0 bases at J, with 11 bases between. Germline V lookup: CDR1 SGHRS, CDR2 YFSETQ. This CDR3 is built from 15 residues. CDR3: CASSSTGANTGELFF. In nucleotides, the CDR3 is TGCGCCAGCAGTTCGACAGGAGCGAACACCGGGGAGCTGTTTTTT. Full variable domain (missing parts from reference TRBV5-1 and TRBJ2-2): KAGVTQTPRYLIKTRGQQVTLSCSPISGHRSVSWYQQTPGQGLQFLFEYFSETQRNKGNFPGRFSGRQFSNSRSEMNVSTLELGDSALYLCASSSTGANTGELFFGEGSRLTVL.

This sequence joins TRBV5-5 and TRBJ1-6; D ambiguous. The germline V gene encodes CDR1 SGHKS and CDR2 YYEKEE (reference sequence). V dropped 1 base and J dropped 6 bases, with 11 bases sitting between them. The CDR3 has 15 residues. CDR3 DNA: TGTGCCAGCAGCTTGTCCCCAACCGGTAATTCACCCCTCCACTTT. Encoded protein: CASSLSPTGNSPLHF.

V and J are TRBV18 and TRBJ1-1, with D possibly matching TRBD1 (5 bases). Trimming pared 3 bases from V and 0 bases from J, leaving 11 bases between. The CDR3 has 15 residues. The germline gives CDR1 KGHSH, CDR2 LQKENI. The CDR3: CASSPSQVMNTEAFF. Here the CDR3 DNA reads TGTGCCAGCTCACCGTCACAGGTTATGAACACTGAAGCTTTCTTT.